This T cell receptor (beta chain) emerged from a study of cytomegalovirus exposure and HLA in healthy donors. Study-level information: Assignment to the Caucasian-associated ancestry cluster applied to less than 85% of the roughly 420 genotyped donors.

On this clone: No antigen is known for it.

Regarding the study as a whole: CMV antigen specificity of a few CMV-associated chains was confirmed in vitro. A later look showed TCR association rates differing by HLA locus, highest for DRB1 and lowest for HLA-C. Presence/absence analysis assumed near-uniform sequencing depth across donors.

PCR amplification relied on 60 Vbeta primers (plus 13 Jbeta primers). The repertoire was sequenced with immunoSEQ multiplex PCR; TCRdb's copy has only in-frame clones and lacks some. The sample lists some 140,000 clones; roughly 80% were seen once. Germline CDR1 reads SGHNT; CDR2 reads YENEEA. V was clipped by 4 bases and J by 2 bases, with 10 bases between them. The CDR3 has 14 residues. The source material was PBMCs. The rearrangement links TRBV11-3 to TRBJ2-3, with D perhaps TRBD2 (6 bases). The source of this sequence is a woman aged 45 to 65 in good health and CMV-seropositive. CDR3 bases: TGTGCCAGCAGCTCGGGACTTCCCACAGATACGCAGTATTTT. This translates into CASSSGLPTDTQYF.